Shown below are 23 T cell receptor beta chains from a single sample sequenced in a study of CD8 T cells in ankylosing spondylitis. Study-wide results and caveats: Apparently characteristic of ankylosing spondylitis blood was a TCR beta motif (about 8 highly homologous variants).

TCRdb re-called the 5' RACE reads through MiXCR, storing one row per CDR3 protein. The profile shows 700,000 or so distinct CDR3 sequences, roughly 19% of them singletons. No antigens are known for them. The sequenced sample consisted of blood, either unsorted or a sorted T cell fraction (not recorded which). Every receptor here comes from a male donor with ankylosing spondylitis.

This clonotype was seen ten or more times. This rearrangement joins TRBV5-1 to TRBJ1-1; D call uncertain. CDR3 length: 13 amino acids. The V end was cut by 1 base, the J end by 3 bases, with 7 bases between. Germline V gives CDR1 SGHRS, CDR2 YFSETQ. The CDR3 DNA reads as TGCGCCAGCAGCTTGACCCCCGACACTGAAGCTTTCTTT. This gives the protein CASSLTPDTEAFF. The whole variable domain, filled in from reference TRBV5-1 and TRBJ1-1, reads KAGVTQTPRYLIKTRGQQVTLSCSPISGHRSVSWYQQTPGQGLQFLFEYFSETQRNKGNFPGRFSGRQFSNSRSEMNVSTLELGDSALYLCASSLTPDTEAFFGQGTRLTVV.

CDR3 protein: CSANLDSYEQYF. CDR3 nucleotide sequence: TGCAGTGCTAATTTGGACAGCTACGAGCAGTACTTC. The genes are TRBV20-1 and TRBJ2-7; D perhaps matches TRBD1 (6 bases). There are 12 residues in the CDR3. The germline V gene has CDR1 DFQATT and CDR2 SNEGSKA (reference sequence). V lost 4 bases to trimming and J lost 3 bases, with 10 bases between them.

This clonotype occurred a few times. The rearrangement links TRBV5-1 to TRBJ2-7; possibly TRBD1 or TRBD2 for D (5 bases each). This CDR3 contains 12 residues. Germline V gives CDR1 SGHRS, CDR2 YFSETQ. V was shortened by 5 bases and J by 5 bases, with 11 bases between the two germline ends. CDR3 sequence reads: CASSVGTDEQYF. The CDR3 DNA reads TGCGCCAGCAGTGTCGGGACCGACGAGCAGTACTTC.

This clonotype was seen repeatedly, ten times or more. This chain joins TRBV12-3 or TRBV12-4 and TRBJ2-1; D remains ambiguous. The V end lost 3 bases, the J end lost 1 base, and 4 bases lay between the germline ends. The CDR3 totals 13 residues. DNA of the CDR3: TGTGCCAGCAGTTTTGGGTCCTACAATGAGCAGTTCTTC. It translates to CASSFGSYNEQFF.

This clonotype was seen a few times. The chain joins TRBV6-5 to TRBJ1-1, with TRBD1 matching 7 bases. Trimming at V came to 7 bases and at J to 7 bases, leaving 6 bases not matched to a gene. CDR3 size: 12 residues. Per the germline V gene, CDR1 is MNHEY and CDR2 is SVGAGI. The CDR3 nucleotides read TGTGCCAGCAATCGACAGGGAGGTGAAGCTTTCTTT. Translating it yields CASNRQGGEAFF.

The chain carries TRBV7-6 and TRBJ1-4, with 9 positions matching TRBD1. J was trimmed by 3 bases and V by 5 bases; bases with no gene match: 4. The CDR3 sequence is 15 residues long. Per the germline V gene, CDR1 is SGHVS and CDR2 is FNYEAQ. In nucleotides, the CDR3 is TGTGCCAGCAGCGTCCGGGACAGGGCTAATGAAAAACTGTTTTTT. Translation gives CASSVRDRANEKLFF.

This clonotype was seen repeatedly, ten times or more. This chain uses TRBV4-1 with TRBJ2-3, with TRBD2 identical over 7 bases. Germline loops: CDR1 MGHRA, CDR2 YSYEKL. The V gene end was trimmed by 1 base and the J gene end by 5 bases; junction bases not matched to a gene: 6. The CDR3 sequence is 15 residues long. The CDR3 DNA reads TGCGCCAGCAGCCAAGGACTAGCAGGAAGAGATACGCAGTATTTT. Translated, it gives CASSQGLAGRDTQYF.

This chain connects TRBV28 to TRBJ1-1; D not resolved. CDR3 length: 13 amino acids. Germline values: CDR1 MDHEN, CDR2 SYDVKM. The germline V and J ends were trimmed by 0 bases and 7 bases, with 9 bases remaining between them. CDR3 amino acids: CASSLWAGSEAFF. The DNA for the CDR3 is TGTGCCAGCAGTTTATGGGCGGGGAGTGAAGCTTTCTTT.

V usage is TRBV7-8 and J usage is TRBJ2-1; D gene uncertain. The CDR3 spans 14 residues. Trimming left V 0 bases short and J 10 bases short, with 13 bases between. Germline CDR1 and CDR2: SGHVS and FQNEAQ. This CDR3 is CASSLAGMSGEQFF. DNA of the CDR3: TGTGCCAGCAGCTTAGCCGGCATGAGTGGCGAGCAGTTCTTC.

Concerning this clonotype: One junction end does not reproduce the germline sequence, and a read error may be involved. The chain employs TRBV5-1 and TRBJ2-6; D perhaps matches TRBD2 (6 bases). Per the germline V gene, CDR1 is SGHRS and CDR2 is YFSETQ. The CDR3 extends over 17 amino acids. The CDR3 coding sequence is TGCGCCAGCGGATCCGGGACTTCCCTCTCTCGGGCCAACGTCCTGACTTTC. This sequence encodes CASGSGTSLSRANVLTF.

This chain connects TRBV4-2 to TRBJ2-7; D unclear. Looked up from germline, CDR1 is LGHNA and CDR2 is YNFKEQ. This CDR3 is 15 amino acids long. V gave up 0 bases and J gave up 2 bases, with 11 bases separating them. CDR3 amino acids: CASSQDWPGPYEQYF. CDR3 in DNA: TGTGCCAGCAGCCAAGATTGGCCGGGTCCCTACGAGCAGTACTTC.

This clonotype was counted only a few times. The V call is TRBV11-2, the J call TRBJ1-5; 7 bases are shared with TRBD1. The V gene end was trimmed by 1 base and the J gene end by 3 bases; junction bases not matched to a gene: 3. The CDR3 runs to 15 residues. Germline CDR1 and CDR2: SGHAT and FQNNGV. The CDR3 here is CASSLVGTDNQPQHF. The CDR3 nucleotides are TGTGCCAGCAGCTTAGTCGGGACAGACAATCAGCCCCAGCATTTT.

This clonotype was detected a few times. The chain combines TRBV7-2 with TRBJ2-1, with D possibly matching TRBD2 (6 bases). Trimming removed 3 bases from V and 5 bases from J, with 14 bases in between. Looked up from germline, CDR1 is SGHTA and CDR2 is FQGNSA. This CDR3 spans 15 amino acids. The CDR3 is CASSFIVGGNNEQFF. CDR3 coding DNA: TGTGCCAGCAGCTTTATAGTGGGAGGCAACAATGAGCAGTTCTTC.

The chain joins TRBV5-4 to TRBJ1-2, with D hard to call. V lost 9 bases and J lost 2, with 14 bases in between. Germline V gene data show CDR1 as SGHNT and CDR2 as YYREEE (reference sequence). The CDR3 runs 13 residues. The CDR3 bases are TGTGCCACCACCCGGAAGGGAAACTATGGCTACACCTTC. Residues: CATTRKGNYGYTF. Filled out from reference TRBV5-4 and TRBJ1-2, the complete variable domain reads ETGVTQSPTHLIKTRGQQVTLRCSSQSGHNTVSWYQQALGQGPQFIFQYYREEENGRGNFPPRFSGLQFPNYSSELNVNALELDDSALYLCATTRKGNYGYTFGSGTRLTVV.

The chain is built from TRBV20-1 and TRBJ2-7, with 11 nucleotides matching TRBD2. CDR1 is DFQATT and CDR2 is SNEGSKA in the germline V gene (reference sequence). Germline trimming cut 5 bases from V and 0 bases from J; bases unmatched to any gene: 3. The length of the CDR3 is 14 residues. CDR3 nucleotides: TGCAGTGCTCACACTAGCGGGAGCTCCTACGAGCAGTACTTC. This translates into CSAHTSGSSYEQYF.

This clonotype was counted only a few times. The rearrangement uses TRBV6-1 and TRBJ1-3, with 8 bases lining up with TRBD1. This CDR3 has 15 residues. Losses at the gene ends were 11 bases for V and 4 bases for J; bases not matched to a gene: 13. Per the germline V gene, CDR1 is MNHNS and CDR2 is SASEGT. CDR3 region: CAYAAAGGTGNTIYF. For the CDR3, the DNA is TGTGCCTACGCCGCAGCAGGGGGCACGGGAAACACCATATATTTT.

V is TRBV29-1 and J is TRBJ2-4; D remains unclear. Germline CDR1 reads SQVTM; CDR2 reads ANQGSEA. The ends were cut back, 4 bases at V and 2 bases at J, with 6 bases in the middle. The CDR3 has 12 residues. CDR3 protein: CSVVTPKNIQYF. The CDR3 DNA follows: TGCAGCGTTGTAACCCCCAAAAACATTCAGTACTTC. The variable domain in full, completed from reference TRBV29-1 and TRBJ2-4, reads SAVISQKPSRDICQRGTSLTIQCQVDSQVTMMFWYRQQPGQSLTLIATANQGSEATYESGFVIDKFPISRPNLTFSTLTVSNMSPEDSSIYLCSVVTPKNIQYFGAGTRLSVL.

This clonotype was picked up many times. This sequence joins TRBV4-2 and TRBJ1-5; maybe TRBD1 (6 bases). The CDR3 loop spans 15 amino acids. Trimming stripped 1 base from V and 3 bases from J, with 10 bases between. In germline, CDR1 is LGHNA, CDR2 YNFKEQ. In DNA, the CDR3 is TGTGCCAGCAGCCAAGTCCGGGACACCAATCAGCCCCAGCATTTT. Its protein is CASSQVRDTNQPQHF.

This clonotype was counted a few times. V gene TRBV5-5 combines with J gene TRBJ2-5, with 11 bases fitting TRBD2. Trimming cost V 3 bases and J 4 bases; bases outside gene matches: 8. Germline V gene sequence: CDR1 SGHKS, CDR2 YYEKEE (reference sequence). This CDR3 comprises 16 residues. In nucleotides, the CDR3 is TGTGCCAGCAGCTGGGGACTAGCGGTTCTGTCAGAGACCCAGTACTTC. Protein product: CASSWGLAVLSETQYF.

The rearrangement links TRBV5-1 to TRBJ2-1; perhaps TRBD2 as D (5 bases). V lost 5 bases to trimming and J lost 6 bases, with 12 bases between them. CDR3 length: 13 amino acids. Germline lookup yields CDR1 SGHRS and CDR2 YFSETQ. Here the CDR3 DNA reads TGCGCCAGCAGAATTCCCGAGGGCAATGAGCAGTTCTTC. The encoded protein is CASRIPEGNEQFF.

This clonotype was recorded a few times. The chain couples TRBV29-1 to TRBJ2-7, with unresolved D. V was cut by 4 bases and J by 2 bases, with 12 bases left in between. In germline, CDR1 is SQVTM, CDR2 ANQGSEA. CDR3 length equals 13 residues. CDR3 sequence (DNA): TGCAGCGTTGTTGGTACACATACCTACGAGCAGTACTTC. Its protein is CSVVGTHTYEQYF.

The CDR3 sequence is CATSTFAKNIQYF. DNA of the CDR3: TGTGCCACCAGCACGTTTGCCAAAAACATTCAGTACTTC. The rearrangement links TRBV15 to TRBJ2-4; no definite D call. The CDR3 runs 13 residues. V shed 4 bases and J shed 1 base, with 5 bases lying between them. Germline assignment: CDR1 LNHNV and CDR2 YYDKDF (reference sequence).

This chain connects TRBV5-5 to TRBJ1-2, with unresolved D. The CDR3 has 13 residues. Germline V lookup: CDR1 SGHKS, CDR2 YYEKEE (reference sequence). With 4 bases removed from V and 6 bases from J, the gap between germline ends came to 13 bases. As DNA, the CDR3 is TGTGCCAGCAGCGAGACCCCCGAGGATGGCTACACCTTC. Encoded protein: CASSETPEDGYTF. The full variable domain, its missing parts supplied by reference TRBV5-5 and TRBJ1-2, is DAGVTQSPTHLIKTRGQQVTLRCSPISGHKSVSWYQQVLGQGPQFIFQYYEKEERGRGNFPDRFSARQFPNYSSELNVNALLLGDSALYLCASSETPEDGYTFGSGTRLTVV.